Following are 25 T cell receptor beta chains from one sample sequenced in a study of molecular identifiers for immune sequencing clone quantification. MiXCR, run by TCRdb on the PCR reads, gives a single entry per CDR3 protein. The sample consists of over 550,000 distinct CDR3 sequences, 25% of them appearing once. The material sequenced was naive CD8+ T cells from blood, with Jurkat cell RNA spiked in. Subset in this sample: FACS-sorted CD8+CD4-CCR7+CD45RA+ naive T cells. The receptors stem from a human donor in good health. Some libraries in this study had Jurkat cell RNA spiked in.

The chain is built from TRBV27 and TRBJ2-5; 8 nucleotides align to TRBD2. From germline, CDR1 is MNHEY and CDR2 SMNVEV (reference sequence). Trimming cost V 1 base and J 4 bases; bases outside gene matches: 8. CDR3 length equals 16 residues. In DNA, the CDR3 is TGTGCCAGCAGTTTATTTCGCGGGGGGCGTCTAGAGACCCAGTACTTC. Translated, it gives CASSLFRGGRLETQYF.

For this clonotype: This may stem from a read error, because a much larger clone lies one nucleotide away. V usage is TRBV12-3 or TRBV12-4 and J usage is TRBJ2-5; possible D gene TRBD2, 6 bases. CDR3 size: 14 residues. The germline V and J ends were trimmed by 6 bases and 7 bases, with 18 bases remaining between them. The CDR3 bases are TGTGCCAGCAGAAAAGATCCGGGAGAAGCGACCCAGTACTTC. Amino acids: CASRKDPGEATQYF.

This chain connects TRBV30 to TRBJ2-7; 7 bases are a match to TRBD2. Per germline, CDR1 GTSNPN and CDR2 SVGIG (reference sequence). With V trimmed by 2 bases and J by 5 bases, 15 bases remained unmatched. The CDR3 consists of 16 residues. Written as DNA, the CDR3 is TGTGCCTGGAGTTACTCCTGGGGGGGAGAAGGTCACGAGCAGTACTTC. Translating it yields CAWSYSWGGEGHEQYF.

Points on this clonotype: With a much larger clone just one base away, this may be a read error. The gene calls are TRBV7-2 and TRBJ1-3; possible D gene TRBD1, 6 bases. The ends were cut back, 2 bases at V and 6 bases at J, with 11 bases in the middle. Germline CDR1 is SGHTA and CDR2 is FQGNSA. The CDR3 sequence is 14 residues long. The CDR3, as DNA: TGTGCCAGCAGCTTAACCAGGGGAGAAAACACCATATATTTT. It specifies CASSLTRGENTIYF.

On this clonotype: This clone may be a read error of a much larger clone one base away. It is likely a read error, because the conserved phenylalanine at the end of the CDR3 is missing. The chain employs TRBV28 and TRBJ2-7; D could derive from TRBD1 or TRBD2 (5 bases each). This CDR3 is 13 amino acids long. V was cut by 8 bases and J by 2 bases, with 13 bases left in between. From germline, CDR1 is MDHEN and CDR2 SYDVKM. CDR3 sequence: CASRIGGTYEQYL. CDR3 in DNA: TGTGCCAGCCGGATTGGGGGAACCTACGAGCAGTACCTC.

This clonotype was seen at least ten times. This chain uses TRBV6-5 with TRBJ2-7, with D tentatively TRBD1 (6 bases). V lost 8 bases and J 5 bases, leaving 22 bases between the germline ends. The CDR3 has 15 amino acids. CDR1 and CDR2 (germline): MNHEY, SVGAGI. CDR3 nucleotides: TGTGCCAGCCAACCCCGGGACACCCCCGACCACGAGCAGTACTTC. Amino acid sequence: CASQPRDTPDHEQYF.

A few counts support this clonotype. A junction end diverges from the germline sequence, so it may reflect a read error. The genes are TRBV7-8 and TRBJ2-4; weak D call: TRBD2 (5 bases). The CDR3 is made up of 16 amino acids. Germline loops: CDR1 SGHVS, CDR2 FQNEAQ. CDR3 residues: CAGSSPFSATKNIQYF. The CDR3 nucleotides are TGTGCCGGCAGCTCCCCATTTAGCGCGACCAAAAACATTCAGTACTTC. Variable domain in full (rest from reference TRBV7-8 and TRBJ2-4): GAGVSQSPRYKVAKRGQDVALRCDPISGHVSLFWYQQALGQGPEFLTYFQNEAQLDKSGLPSDRFFAERPEGSVSTLKIQRTQQEDSAVYLCAGSSPFSATKNIQYFGAGTRLSVL.

This clonotype was observed a handful of times. The rearrangement links TRBV30 to TRBJ1-5, with a tentative D call TRBD1 (5 bases). The CDR3 consists of 16 residues. Germline CDR1 GTSNPN, CDR2 SVGIG (reference sequence). Trimming pared 0 bases from V and 1 base from J, leaving 13 bases between. CDR3 residues: CAWSVPGVGSNQPQHF. The CDR3 DNA is TGTGCCTGGAGTGTACCGGGGGTTGGAAGCAATCAGCCCCAGCATTTT.

To note about this clonotype: The final CDR3 position lacks the conserved phenylalanine or tryptophan, pointing to a likely read error. This rearrangement joins TRBV7-2 to TRBJ2-5; 8 bases are shared with TRBD1. V gave up 5 bases and J gave up 5 bases; unmatched junction bases: 13. The CDR3 contains 16 residues. Germline CDR1 and CDR2: SGHTA and FQGNSA. The DNA of the CDR3 is TGTGCCAGCAGCCCAGGCCAGGGGGCTGTTTTGGAGACCCAGTACCTC. It yields the protein CASSPGQGAVLETQYL.

For this clonotype: Given a much more abundant clone one base away, this may be a read error. V and J are TRBV29-1 and TRBJ2-7, with D perhaps matching TRBD1 or TRBD2 (5 bases each). Germline V gene sequence: CDR1 SQVTM, CDR2 ANQGSEA. V was trimmed by 6 bases and J by 0 bases, leaving 15 bases between them. This CDR3 has 14 amino acids. The CDR3 DNA follows: TGCAGCGTAGCCGGGGCAGTTAACTCCTACGAGCAGTACTTC. It encodes CSVAGAVNSYEQYF.

Remarks on this clonotype: Given a much more abundant clone one base away, this may be a read error. The V call is TRBV30, the J call TRBJ2-3; TRBD2 is a possible D gene (6 bases). The CDR3 length is 11 residues. Per the germline V gene, CDR1 is GTSNPN and CDR2 is SVGIG (reference sequence). The CDR3 DNA sequence: TGTGCCTGGGACCCGGGGGATACGCAGTGTTTT. Its protein product is CAWDPGDTQCF.

This clonotype was detected only a few times. The chain combines TRBV27 with TRBJ2-1; 12 positions agree with TRBD2. The CDR3 has 17 amino acids. Trimming at V came to 3 bases and at J to 5 bases, leaving 8 bases not matched to a gene. The germline CDR1 and CDR2 sequences are MNHEY and SMNVEV (reference sequence). DNA for the CDR3: TGTGCCAGCAGTTTTCTAGCGGGAGGGTCTACTGACAATGAGCAGTTCTTC. It codes for CASSFLAGGSTDNEQFF.

The V gene is TRBV4-3, the J gene TRBJ1-2; D not resolved. Germline loops: CDR1 LGHNA, CDR2 YSLEER. V dropped 0 bases and J dropped 2 bases, with 22 bases sitting between them. There are 19 residues in the CDR3. The CDR3 region has the DNA TGCGCCAGCAGCCAAGATCTGTTCCAGAAGCTTATATACAACTATGGCTACACCTTC. This encodes CASSQDLFQKLIYNYGYTF.

This clonotype turned up a few times. The rearrangement uses TRBV11-2 and TRBJ1-2; TRBD1 is a possible D gene (5 bases). Trimming cost V 0 bases and J 2 bases, with 10 bases left between them. The germline V gene encodes CDR1 SGHAT and CDR2 FQNNGV. This CDR3 spans 15 amino acids. CDR3 sequence reads: CASSLDQGGNYGYTF. The DNA for the CDR3 is TGTGCCAGCAGCTTAGATCAGGGAGGAAACTATGGCTACACCTTC.

Turning to this clonotype: Just one base apart from a much larger clone, this may be a read error. J is TRBJ1-1 and V is TRBV6-6; TRBD1 aligns across 9 bases. The CDR3 has 14 amino acids. The V gene's germline CDR1 is MNHNY and CDR2 SVGAGI (reference sequence). The CDR3 loop reads CASGYVTGGTEAFF. DNA for the CDR3: TGTGCCAGCGGTTACGTGACAGGGGGCACTGAAGCTTTCTTT.

This clonotype has ten or more counts. The V call is TRBV19, the J call TRBJ2-7; 9 bases map to TRBD1. Trimming cost V 5 bases and J 2 bases; bases outside gene matches: 4. In germline, CDR1 is LNHDA, CDR2 SQIVND (reference sequence). The CDR3 is made up of 14 amino acids. CDR3 sequence (DNA): TGTGCCAGTAGTCCCGGACAGGGGACCTACGAGCAGTACTTC. Translating gives CASSPGQGTYEQYF.

To note about this clonotype: One end of the junction fails to match germline, which may point to a read error. This chain connects TRBV20-1 to TRBJ2-7; 7 nucleotides match TRBD2. The CDR3 runs to 13 residues. In germline, CDR1 is DFQATT, CDR2 SNEGSKA (reference sequence). CDR3 loop: CGAISGRTYEQYF. The CDR3 DNA is TGCGGTGCTATTAGCGGGCGAACCTACGAGCAGTACTTC.

This clonotype showed up just a few times. The chain carries TRBV27 and TRBJ2-7; no clear D gene. Trimming left V 5 bases short and J 4 bases short, with 21 bases between. CDR3 length equals 16 residues. CDR1 is MNHEY and CDR2 is SMNVEV in the germline V gene (reference sequence). In DNA, the CDR3 is TGTGCCAGCAGTCCCCTAGACCCGACCTATTCGTACGAGCAGTACTTC. Translated: CASSPLDPTYSYEQYF.

The sample holds many counts of this clonotype. V and J are TRBV4-3 and TRBJ2-3; 7 bases match TRBD2. Germline CDR1 LGHNA, CDR2 YSLEER. Losses at the gene ends were 0 bases for V and 1 base for J; bases not matched to a gene: 16. The CDR3 consists of 20 residues. CDR3 in DNA: TGCGCCAGCAGCCAAGAGAAGGGGTTGGGCGGGAGCGGAGGCACAGATACGCAGTATTTT. Translating it yields CASSQEKGLGGSGGTDTQYF.

This clonotype occurred many times. This chain connects TRBV13 to TRBJ2-3; TRBD2 agrees at 8 bases. Unmatched junction bases numbered 5, after V lost 0 bases and J lost 6 bases. The CDR3 sequence is 15 residues long. CDR1 is PRHDT, CDR2 FYEKMQ, per germline (reference sequence). DNA for the CDR3: TGTGCCAGCAGCTTAGGCGTTAGCGGGGTGGATACGCAGTATTTT. Translating it yields CASSLGVSGVDTQYF.

Points on this clonotype: The junction does not match germline at one end; this may be a read error. The chain links TRBV2 to TRBJ1-1, with no clear D. This CDR3 has 16 amino acids. Germline assignment: CDR1 SNHLY and CDR2 FYNNEI. CDR3 in amino acids: CASSAFNYPPNSEAFF. The CDR3 DNA reads TGTGCCAGCAGTGCATTCAATTATCCTCCGAACTCTGAAGCTTTCTTT.

The chain has TRBV4-1 and TRBJ2-1, with D unclear. V gave up 0 bases and J gave up 10 bases, with 7 bases separating them. Germline loops: CDR1 MGHRA, CDR2 YSYEKL. The CDR3 spans 12 residues. CDR3 region: CASSQEVGEQFF. Here the CDR3 DNA reads TGCGCCAGCAGCCAAGAGGTGGGAGAGCAGTTCTTC.

In this sample, this clonotype turned up many times. V usage is TRBV7-9 and J usage is TRBJ2-5; D may correspond to TRBD1 or TRBD2 (5 bases each). Trimming pared 6 bases from V and 5 bases from J, leaving 16 bases between. Germline lookup yields CDR1 SEHNR and CDR2 FQNEAQ (reference sequence). The CDR3 sequence is 14 residues long. The CDR3 reads CASSLVGDGETQYF. The CDR3 nucleotides are TGTGCCAGCAGTCTGGTGGGGGACGGGGAGACCCAGTACTTC.

This clonotype showed up many times. V and J are TRBV4-1 and TRBJ1-5; D possibly corresponds to TRBD1 (6 bases). Trimming stripped 1 base from V and 3 bases from J, with 22 bases between. There are 19 residues in the CDR3. Germline CDR1 reads MGHRA; CDR2 reads YSYEKL. The CDR3 is CASSQVGYGGAEDNQPQHF. The CDR3 bases are TGCGCCAGCAGCCAAGTTGGGTACGGGGGCGCTGAGGACAATCAGCCCCAGCATTTT.

This clonotype was detected ten times or more. The genes are TRBV25-1 and TRBJ2-1; possible D gene TRBD1, 5 bases. V lost 4 bases to trimming and J lost 6 bases, with 7 bases between them. The CDR3 is 12 amino acids. Looked up from germline, CDR1 is MGHDK and CDR2 is SYGVNS. The CDR3 DNA sequence: TGTGCCAGCAGTGGTCAGGGCAATGAGCAGTTCTTC. Its translation is CASSGQGNEQFF.